Given below is one TCR beta chain in context. The data belong to a study of T cell changes during pregnancy in multiple sclerosis. The germline V gene encodes CDR1 LGHNA and CDR2 YNFKEQ. CDR3 length: 16 amino acids. The V end was cut by 4 bases, the J end by 0 bases, with 16 bases between. Assay used: immunoSEQ multiplex PCR; TCRdb lists only in-frame clones, some missing. The sample holds approximately 40,000 clones; around nine tenths are singletons and the top ten take more than 0.55%. This TCR was recovered from a female donor with multiple sclerosis, enrolled in a pregnancy study. The material was CD4+ T cells from peripheral blood mononuclear cells, obtained before pregnancy. V gene TRBV4-2 combines with J gene TRBJ2-7; tentative D call: TRBD2 (6 bases). CDR3 coding DNA: TGTGCCAGCAGCCCCCAAACCACCGGGAGCTCCTACGAGCAGTACTTC. Translated, it gives CASSPQTTGSSYEQYF.